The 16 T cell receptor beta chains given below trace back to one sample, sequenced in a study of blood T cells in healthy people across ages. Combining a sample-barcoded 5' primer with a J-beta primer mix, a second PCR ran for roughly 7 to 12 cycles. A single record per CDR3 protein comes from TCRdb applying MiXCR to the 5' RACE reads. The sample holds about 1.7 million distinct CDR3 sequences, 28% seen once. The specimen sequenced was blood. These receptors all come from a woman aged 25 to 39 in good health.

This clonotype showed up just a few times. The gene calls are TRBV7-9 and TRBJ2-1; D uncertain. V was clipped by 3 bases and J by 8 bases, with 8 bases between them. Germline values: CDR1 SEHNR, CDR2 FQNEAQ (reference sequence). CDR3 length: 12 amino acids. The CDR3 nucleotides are TGTGCCAGCAGCTTTGCTTTCGATGAGCAGTTCTTC. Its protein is CASSFAFDEQFF.

CDR3: CASSSSDREYEQFF. The CDR3 DNA is TGTGCCAGCAGTTCGTCCGACAGGGAGTACGAGCAGTTCTTC. V usage is TRBV12-3 or TRBV12-4 and J usage is TRBJ2-1; 7 bases agree with TRBD1. V gave up 4 bases and J gave up 10 bases; unmatched junction bases: 10. The CDR3 length is 14 residues.

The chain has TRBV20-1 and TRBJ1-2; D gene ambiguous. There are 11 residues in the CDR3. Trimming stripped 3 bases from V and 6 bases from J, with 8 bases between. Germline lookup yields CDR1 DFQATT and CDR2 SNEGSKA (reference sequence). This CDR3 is CSASVSDGYTF. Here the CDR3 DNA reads TGCAGTGCTAGTGTGTCGGATGGCTACACCTTC.

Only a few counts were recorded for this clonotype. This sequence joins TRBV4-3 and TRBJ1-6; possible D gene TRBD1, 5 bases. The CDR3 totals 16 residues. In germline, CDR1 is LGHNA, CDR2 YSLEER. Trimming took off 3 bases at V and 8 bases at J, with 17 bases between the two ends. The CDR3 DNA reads TGCGCCAGCAGCCAGTCGTGGGGGAACCGACATTCACCCCTCCACTTT. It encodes CASSQSWGNRHSPLHF.

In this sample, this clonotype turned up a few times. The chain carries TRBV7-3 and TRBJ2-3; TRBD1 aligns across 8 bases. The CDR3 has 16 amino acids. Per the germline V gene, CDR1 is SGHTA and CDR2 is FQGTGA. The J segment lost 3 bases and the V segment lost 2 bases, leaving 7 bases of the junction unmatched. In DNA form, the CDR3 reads TGTGCCAGCAGCTTAGGGTGGGGGACAGGAACAGATACGCAGTATTTT. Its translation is CASSLGWGTGTDTQYF.

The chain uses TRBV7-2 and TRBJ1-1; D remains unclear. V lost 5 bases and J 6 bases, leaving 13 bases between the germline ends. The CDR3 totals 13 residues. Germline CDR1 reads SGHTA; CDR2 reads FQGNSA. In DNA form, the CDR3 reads TGTGCCAGCAGCCCTGGACTCCCCCCTGAAGCTTTCTTT. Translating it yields CASSPGLPPEAFF.

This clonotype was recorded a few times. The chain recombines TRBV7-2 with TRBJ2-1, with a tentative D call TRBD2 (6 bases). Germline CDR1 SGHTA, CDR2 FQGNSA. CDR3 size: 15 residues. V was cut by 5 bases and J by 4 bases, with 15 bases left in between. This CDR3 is CASSRTAGRYNEQFF. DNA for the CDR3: TGTGCCAGCAGCCGTACGGCGGGGCGATACAATGAGCAGTTCTTC. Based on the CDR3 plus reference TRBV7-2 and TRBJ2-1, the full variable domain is GAGVSQSPSNKVTEKGKDVELRCDPISGHTALYWYRQSLGQGLEFLIYFQGNSAPDKSGLPSDRFSAERTGGSVSTLTIQRTQQEDSAVYLCASSRTAGRYNEQFFGPGTRLTVL.

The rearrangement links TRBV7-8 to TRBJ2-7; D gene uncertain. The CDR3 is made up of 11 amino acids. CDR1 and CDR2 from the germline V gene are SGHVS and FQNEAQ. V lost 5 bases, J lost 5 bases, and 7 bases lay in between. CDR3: CASSAHDEQYF. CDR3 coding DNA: TGTGCCAGCAGCGCGCATGACGAGCAGTACTTC.

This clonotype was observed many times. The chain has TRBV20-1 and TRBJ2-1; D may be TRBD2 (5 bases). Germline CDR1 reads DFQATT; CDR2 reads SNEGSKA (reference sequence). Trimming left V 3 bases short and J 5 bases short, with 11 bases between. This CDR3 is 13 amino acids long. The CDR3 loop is CSASVGAHNEQFF. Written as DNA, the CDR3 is TGCAGTGCTAGCGTGGGAGCCCACAATGAGCAGTTCTTC.

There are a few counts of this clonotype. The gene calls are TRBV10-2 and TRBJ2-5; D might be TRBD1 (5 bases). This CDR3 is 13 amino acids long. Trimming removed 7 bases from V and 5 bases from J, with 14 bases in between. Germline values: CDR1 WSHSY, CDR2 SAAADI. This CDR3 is CASKFQGSETQYF. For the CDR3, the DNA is TGCGCCAGCAAATTTCAGGGTTCCGAGACCCAGTACTTC.

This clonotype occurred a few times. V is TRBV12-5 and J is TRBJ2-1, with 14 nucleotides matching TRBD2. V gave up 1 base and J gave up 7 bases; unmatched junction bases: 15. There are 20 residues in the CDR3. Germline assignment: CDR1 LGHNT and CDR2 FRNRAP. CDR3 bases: TGTGCTAGTGGTTTGGCCTCGACTAGCGGGGGGGCAGGTTTCGGGAATGAGCAGTTCTTC. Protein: CASGLASTSGGAGFGNEQFF.

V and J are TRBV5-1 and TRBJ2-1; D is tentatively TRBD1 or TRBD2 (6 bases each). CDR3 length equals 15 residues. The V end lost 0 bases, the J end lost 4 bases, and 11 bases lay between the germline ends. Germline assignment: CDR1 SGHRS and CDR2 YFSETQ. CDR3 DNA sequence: TGCGCCAGCAGCTTGGAGGGGGGCAGGTACAATGAGCAGTTCTTC. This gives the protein CASSLEGGRYNEQFF.

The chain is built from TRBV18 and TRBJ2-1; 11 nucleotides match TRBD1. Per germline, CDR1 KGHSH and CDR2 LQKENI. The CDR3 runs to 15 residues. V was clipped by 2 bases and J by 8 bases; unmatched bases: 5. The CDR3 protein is CASSPWDRGLDEQFF. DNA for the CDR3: TGTGCCAGCTCACCATGGGACAGGGGGTTGGATGAGCAGTTCTTC.

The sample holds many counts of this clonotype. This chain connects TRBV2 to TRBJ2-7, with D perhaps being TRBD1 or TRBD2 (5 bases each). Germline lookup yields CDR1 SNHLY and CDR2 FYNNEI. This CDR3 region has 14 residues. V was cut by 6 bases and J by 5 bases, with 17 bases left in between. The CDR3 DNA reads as TGTGCCAGCAGAAGGTACTGGGGGAGAAACGAGCAGTACTTC. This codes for CASRRYWGRNEQYF.

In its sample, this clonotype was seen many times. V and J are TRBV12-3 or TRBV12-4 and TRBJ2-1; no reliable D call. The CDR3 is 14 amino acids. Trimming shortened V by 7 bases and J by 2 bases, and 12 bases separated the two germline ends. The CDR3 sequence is CASKGHPPYNEQFF. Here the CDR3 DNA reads TGTGCCAGCAAGGGCCACCCCCCCTACAATGAGCAGTTCTTC.

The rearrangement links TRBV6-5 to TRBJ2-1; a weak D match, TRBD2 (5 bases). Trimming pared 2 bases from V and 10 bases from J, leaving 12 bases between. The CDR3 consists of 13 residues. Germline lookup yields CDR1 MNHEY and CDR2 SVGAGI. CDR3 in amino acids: CASSYPEAEEQFF. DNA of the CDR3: TGTGCCAGCAGTTACCCGGAGGCTGAAGAGCAGTTCTTC.